This TCR beta chain derives from a study of blood T cell repertoires in COVID-19. On the study more broadly: Specimens from acute and convalescent COVID-19 originated in the United States, Italy and Spain. In each case, the material was cDNA or gDNA derived from T cells, B-cell-depleted T cells, or PBMCs.

Under the authors' procedure: Amplification from reference gene primers served as the basis for estimated nucleated cell counts. The data were produced by immunoSEQ multiplex PCR, yet TCRdb's version contains in-frame clones alone and is incomplete. Clone size and the V and J calls come from that table; the DNA yielded D and trimming. The table includes 90,000 to 120,000 clones, 88% detected once. CDR3 length equals 14 residues. Germline-derived CDR1 and CDR2 are WNHNN and SYGVQD (reference sequence). V was shortened by 0 bases and J by 8 bases, with 12 bases between the two germline ends. The genes are TRBV10-1 and TRBJ2-3, with D perhaps TRBD1 (6 bases). Sample: peripheral blood. This clonotype was sampled from a man aged 50-60 years with active or convalescent COVID-19. CDR3 in DNA: TGCGCCAGCAGTGAGTCCCTGAGGGGGAGTACGCAGTATTTT. Its translation is CASSESLRGSTQYF.